This T cell receptor beta chain comes out of a study of T cell responses to AZD1222 COVID-19 vaccine. Here immunoSEQ multiplex PCR was the method, and the copy in TCRdb shows in-frame clones only, minus some. The sample yields approximately 160,000 clones, around 93% seen once. Study-level points and caveats: AZD1222 recipients seropositive at baseline numbered only six or seven. Spike-specific TCR breadth and depth both grew after two AZD1222 doses.

Regarding this clone: Its matching antigen is unknown.

V gave up 5 bases and J gave up 8 bases; unmatched junction bases: 12. The length of the CDR3 is 16 residues. Germline CDR1 is MNHEY and CDR2 is SMNVEV (reference sequence). This receptor was obtained from an adult in good health. Source: peripheral blood, taken on day 0 of AZD1222 vaccination. V usage is TRBV27 and J usage is TRBJ2-1; 10 nucleotides match TRBD2. The CDR3 spells CASSVLSGLASDEQFF. The DNA for the CDR3 is TGTGCCAGCAGTGTCCTCTCGGGACTAGCGTCTGATGAGCAGTTCTTC.